The T cell receptor beta chain described here comes from a study of PD-1 blockade in classical Hodgkin lymphoma (dated by TCRdb to 2020 to 2021). Background on the whole study: Nivolumab dosing was 3 mg/kg intravenously every 2 weeks, continuing until either disease progression or unacceptable toxicity. A peripheral blood immune signature of response to PD-1 blockade in classical Hodgkin lymphoma was defined using TCR beta sequencing and CyTOF. What the authors observed across the whole study: Trial patients achieving complete response had baseline diversity similar to newly diagnosed patients, whereas partial responders and progressors had significantly lower diversity. Only a single clinical trial cohort was studied, and what caused the repertoire differences, possibly disease activity or prior therapy, remained undefined. Baseline TCR diversity was reported to be lower in newly diagnosed patients than in healthy donors, and even lower in relapsed/refractory patients. Diversity was lower in patients who began nivolumab less than 1 year after ASCT, so these patients were left out of later analyses to avoid confounding by immune reconstitution. A significant rise by C4D1 was seen in CD4+ but not CD8+ TCR diversity (p=0.0027 vs p=0.16), with the rise being most apparent in complete responders (p=0.02).

The meaning of the sample's time point label: cycle 4 day 1 (C4D1), after 5 to 7 weeks of nivolumab. Relapse after autologous stem cell transplantation had occurred in all trial patients, and cohorts A, B and C were distinguished by prior brentuximab vedotin exposure. A total of more than 55 patients with relapsed/refractory classical Hodgkin lymphoma made up the trial cohort, and each patient's best overall response was complete response, partial response or progressive disease. In the multi-cohort phase II CheckMate 205 trial, trial patients received single-agent nivolumab. Best overall response was determined by an independent review committee according to the 2007 International Working Group response criteria. PBMCs from the trial were collected at three points: immediately before nivolumab initiation (C1D1), and during therapy at cycle 2 day 1 and cycle 4 day 1. Peripheral blood was collected in 8 mL Vacutainer Cell Preparation Tubes, from which PBMCs were isolated by centrifugation and then cryopreserved.

The Qiagen DNeasy kit was used to extract genomic DNA from unsorted PBMCs and from the negatively selected CD4+ and CD8+ fractions. TCR beta CDR3 regions were amplified by immunoSEQ multiplex PCR using primers annealing to V and J segments. A synthetic immune receptor repertoire was used to minimize amplification bias, and remaining bias was computationally removed after sequencing. In the authors' own workflow: Custom Python scripts were used to quantify repertoire diversity as the Shannon entropy index. Unsorted, CD4+ and CD8+ repertoires were analyzed separately, except in combined analyses where CD4+ and CD8+ sequences were merged in silico. A clone was considered expanded if an increase in frequency of at least 2-fold after treatment relative to C1D1 was found, and a pseudocount of 0.5 was applied to clones undetected at baseline. Singleton clones were defined as clones with 0 or 1 copy at C1D1, and non-singleton clones were defined as clones with 2 or more copies. By matching protein sequences in sorted samples from the same patient, clones expanded in unsorted samples were annotated as CD4+, CD8+ or unknown. Wilcoxon tests on paired samples were used to test changes in diversity from C1D1 to C4D1. TCRdb obtained this table from immuneACCESS and retained in-frame rearrangements with V and J assigned. These tables miss some clones; where compared with another copy, unresolved V genes account for less than half of the shortfall, and the remainder is unexplained. V and J calls plus clone size are reproduced from that table; the DNA served to infer D and trimming. The sample table holds about 41,000 clones, of which around 69% were seen once. Together, the top ten hold approximately 2.5% of the sample.

On this clone: This receptor's antigen is unknown. No base qualities exist here, and no much larger clone lies one base off it.

Specimen: peripheral blood mononuclear cells (PBMCs), collected before the fourth cycle of nivolumab. This TCR was sampled from a human donor with classical Hodgkin lymphoma.

In nucleotides, the sequence is TGTGCCACTTTGCAGGCGGGGGCGAACACCGGGGAGCTGTTTTTT. Translated, it gives CATLQAGANTGELFF. Rearrangement joined TRBV5-6 to TRBJ2-2; 7 middle bases align to TRBD2. The germline V gene encodes CDR1 SGHDT and CDR2 YYEEEE. The CDR3 spans 15 residues, from the cysteine through the phenylalanine. Left in the record is the CDR3 DNA by itself, 45 bases read in frame from the first base. For this chain, trimming is 9 bases at the V end and 0 bases at the J end, and the number of junction bases without a gene match is 8. Where the CDR3 stops, the reference TRBV5-6 and TRBJ2-2 genes take over; the full variable domain is DAGVTQSPTHLIKTRGQQVTLRCSPKSGHDTVSWYQQALGQGPQFIFQYYEEEERQRGNFPDRFSGHQFPNYSSELNVNALLLGDSALYLCATLQAGANTGELFFGEGSRLTVL.